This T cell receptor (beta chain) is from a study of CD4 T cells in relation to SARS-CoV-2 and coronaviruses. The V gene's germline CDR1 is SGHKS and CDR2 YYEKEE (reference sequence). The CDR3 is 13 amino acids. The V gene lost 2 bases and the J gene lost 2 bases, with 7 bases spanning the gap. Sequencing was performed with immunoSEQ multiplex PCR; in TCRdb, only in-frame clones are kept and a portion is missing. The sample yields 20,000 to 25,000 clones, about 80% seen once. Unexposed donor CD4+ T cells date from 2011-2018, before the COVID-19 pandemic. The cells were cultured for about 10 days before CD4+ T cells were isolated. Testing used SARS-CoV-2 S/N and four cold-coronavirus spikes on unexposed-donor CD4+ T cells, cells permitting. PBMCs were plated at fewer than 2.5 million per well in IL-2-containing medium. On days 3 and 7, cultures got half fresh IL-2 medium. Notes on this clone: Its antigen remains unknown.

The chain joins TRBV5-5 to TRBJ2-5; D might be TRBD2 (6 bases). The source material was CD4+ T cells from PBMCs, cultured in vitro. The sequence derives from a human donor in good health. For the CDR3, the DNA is TGTGCCAGCAGCTTCGGGGGACAAGAGACCCAGTACTTC. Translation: CASSFGGQETQYF. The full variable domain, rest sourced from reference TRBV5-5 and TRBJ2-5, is DAGVTQSPTHLIKTRGQQVTLRCSPISGHKSVSWYQQVLGQGPQFIFQYYEKEERGRGNFPDRFSARQFPNYSSELNVNALLLGDSALYLCASSFGGQETQYFGPGTRLLVL.